This TCR beta chain was captured in a study of cytomegalovirus exposure and HLA in healthy donors. Study conclusions and caveats: Across all donors, roughly uniform sequencing depth was an assumption of the presence/absence analyses.

Trimming took 5 bases from V and 3 from J; bases not matched to a gene: 4. The CDR3 totals 13 residues. Germline-derived CDR1 and CDR2 are SGHTA and FQGNSA. The PCR made use of 60 Vbeta and 13 Jbeta primers. Profiled with immunoSEQ multiplex PCR; TCRdb holds only in-frame clones, not every one. The sample consists of approximately 100,000 clones, 75% to 80% of them appearing once. Comments on this clone: Its antigen is unknown.

The sample comprised PBMCs. The sequence came from a man aged 60 to 75 in good health and CMV-seropositive. The chain carries TRBV7-2 and TRBJ2-7; 7 bases align to TRBD1. CDR3 loop: CASSPRTGYEQYF. DNA of the CDR3: TGTGCCAGCAGCCCCCGGACAGGCTACGAGCAGTACTTC.